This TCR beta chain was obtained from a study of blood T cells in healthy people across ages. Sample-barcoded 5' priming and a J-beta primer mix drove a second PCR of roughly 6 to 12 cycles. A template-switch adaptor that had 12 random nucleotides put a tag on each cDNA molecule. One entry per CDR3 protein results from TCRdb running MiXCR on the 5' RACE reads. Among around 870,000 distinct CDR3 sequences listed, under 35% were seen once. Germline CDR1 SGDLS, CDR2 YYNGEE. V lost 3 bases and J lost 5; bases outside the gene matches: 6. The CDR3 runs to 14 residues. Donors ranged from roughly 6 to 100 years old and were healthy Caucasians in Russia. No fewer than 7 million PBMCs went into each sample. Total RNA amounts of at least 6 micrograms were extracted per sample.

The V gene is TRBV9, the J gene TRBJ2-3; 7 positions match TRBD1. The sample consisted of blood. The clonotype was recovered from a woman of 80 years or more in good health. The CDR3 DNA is TGTGCCAGCAGCGGAACCAACAGGGGAGATACGCAGTATTTT. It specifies CASSGTNRGDTQYF.